Presented here are 6 T cell receptor beta chains from one specimen sequenced in a study of control samples from healthy donors and cancer patients. The method was immunoSEQ multiplex PCR; TCRdb's version includes in-frame clones alone and lacks a portion of them. Altogether about 160,000 clones are present, over 85% being singletons, with the ten largest covering around 13%. The specimen sequenced was blood. The receptor set was obtained from a man between 25 and 39 years old in good health.

The chain joins TRBV7-9 to TRBJ1-1; 9 positions agree with TRBD1. V gave up 5 bases and J gave up 1 base; unmatched junction bases: 5. CDR1 and CDR2 (germline): SEHNR, FQNEAQ (reference sequence). The CDR3 consists of 15 residues. The CDR3 nucleotides are TGTGCCAGCAGCCCTCGACAGGGGGAGAACACTGAAGCTTTCTTT. Its protein is CASSPRQGENTEAFF.

The chain joins TRBV20-1 to TRBJ2-5; D gene ambiguous. V was shortened by 6 bases and J by 5 bases, with 10 bases between the two germline ends. In germline, CDR1 is DFQATT, CDR2 SNEGSKA (reference sequence). The CDR3 has 11 residues. CDR3: CSAPKMETQYF. CDR3 in DNA: TGCAGTGCCCCGAAGATGGAGACCCAGTACTTC.

The chain combines TRBV7-9 with TRBJ1-2; the D gene is possibly TRBD1 (6 bases). Deletions cut 5 bases from V and 2 bases from J, with 9 bases between. This CDR3 spans 13 amino acids. Per germline, CDR1 SEHNR and CDR2 FQNEAQ (reference sequence). The CDR3 sequence: CASSPGQNYGYTF. In DNA, the CDR3 is TGTGCCAGCAGCCCCGGACAGAACTATGGCTACACCTTC.

The rearrangement joins TRBV7-2 to TRBJ2-3; D uncertain. V was cut by 5 bases and J by 7 bases, with 22 bases left in between. CDR3 length: 16 residues. Germline V gene lookup returns CDR1 SGHTA and CDR2 FQGNSA. The CDR3: CASSLDRGLVVNTQYF. Here the CDR3 DNA reads TGTGCCAGCAGCCTCGACCGTGGGCTAGTCGTAAATACGCAGTATTTT.

The genes are TRBV11-3 and TRBJ1-1; unclear D gene. V was shortened by 0 bases and J by 9 bases, with 11 bases between the two germline ends. The germline gives CDR1 SGHNT, CDR2 YENEEA. The CDR3 length is 13 residues. CDR3 in amino acids: CASSLDPPSKAFF. The DNA for the CDR3 is TGTGCCAGCAGCTTAGATCCCCCTTCCAAAGCTTTCTTT.

The chain recombines TRBV3-1 (or the pseudogene TRBV3-2) with TRBJ1-1; D is uncertain. Trimming removed 1 base from V and 10 bases from J, with 10 bases in between. Germline V gene sequence: CDR1 LGHDT, CDR2 YNNKEL (reference sequence). CDR3 length: 12 residues. CDR3 bases: TGTGCCAGCAGCCAAGGGAATCTGGGAGCTTTCTTT. This translates into CASSQGNLGAFF.